This T cell receptor (beta chain) came from a study of T cells in tuberculosis. Overall study: A South African cohort included IGRA-negative adolescents, latently infected IGRA-positive adolescents and adults with active tuberculosis. General study points: Cases with active tuberculosis were adults, while controls were adolescents. Smaller distances to GMM-specific TCRs suggested their expansion in active tuberculosis.

The trim removed 5 bases at V and 1 base at J, leaving 10 bases unmatched. The germline V gene encodes CDR1 MGHDK and CDR2 SYGVNS. CDR3 size: 18 residues. Generated by immunoSEQ multiplex PCR, the TCRdb table keeps only in-frame clones and is missing some. The table records some 40,000 clones, about 95% of them present only once. At study entry, adolescents had tuberculin skin tests and IGRA screening. On this clone: As yet, its antigen is unknown.

The chain links TRBV25-1 to TRBJ2-3; 12 bases are a match to TRBD2. The clonotype comes from a donor aged 10 to 29 with latent tuberculosis or without tuberculosis infection. The sample taken for sequencing was PBMCs. Here the CDR3 reads CASSKTSGGSFGTDTQYF. The CDR3 DNA sequence: TGTGCCAGCAGTAAGACTAGCGGGGGATCTTTCGGCACAGATACGCAGTATTTT. Drawing the rest from reference TRBV25-1 and TRBJ2-3, the complete variable domain is EADIYQTPRYLVIGTGKKITLECSQTMGHDKMYWYQQDPGMELHLIHYSYGVNSTEKGDLSSESTVSRIRTEHFPLTLESARPSHTSQYLCASSKTSGGSFGTDTQYFGPGTRLTVL.